The 28 T cell receptor beta chains given below trace back to one sample, sequenced in a study of response to subunit inactivated influenza vaccine. Each CDR3 protein is one row after TCRdb ran MiXCR on the RT-PCR reads. The sample shows about 780,000 distinct CDR3 sequences, less than 20% of them seen only once. Sample: PBMCs from blood, taken about 5 days after vaccination. The source of these receptors is a man in his fifties who received an inactivated influenza vaccine.

The table lists this clonotype with a count of one. The chain couples TRBV6-6 to TRBJ1-1; D possibly corresponds to TRBD1 (6 bases). V gave up 5 bases and J gave up 7 bases, with 11 bases separating them. CDR1 is MNHNY and CDR2 is SVGAGI in the germline V gene (reference sequence). This CDR3 contains 12 residues. The CDR3 coding sequence is TGTGCCAGCAGTGCCCACAGGGTTGAAGCTTTCTTT. Translated, it gives CASSAHRVEAFF.

The chain links TRBV20-1 to TRBJ2-3, with D perhaps matching TRBD1 or TRBD2 (6 bases each). Trimming shortened V by 5 bases and J by 6 bases, and 12 bases separated the two germline ends. The CDR3 is 12 amino acids. Germline V lookup: CDR1 DFQATT, CDR2 SNEGSKA (reference sequence). The CDR3 reads CSAPRGGDTQYF. The DNA for the CDR3 is TGCAGTGCTCCTCGAGGGGGGGATACGCAGTATTTT.

The genes are TRBV20-1 and TRBJ1-1; 10 bases agree with TRBD1. V trimming: 6 bases; J trimming: 4 bases; junction bases outside the gene matches: 17. This CDR3 contains 17 residues. CDR1 is DFQATT, CDR2 SNEGSKA, per germline (reference sequence). The CDR3: CSAEPGQGLWSPTEAFF. The CDR3 DNA is TGCAGTGCAGAACCGGGACAGGGGTTGTGGAGTCCCACTGAAGCTTTCTTT.

This clonotype was seen more than once but under ten times. The gene calls are TRBV5-6 and TRBJ2-7; TRBD2 agrees at 12 bases. This CDR3 region has 20 residues. J gave up 0 bases and V 3 bases, and 16 bases lay outside the gene matches. From germline, CDR1 is SGHDT and CDR2 YYEEEE. The CDR3 sequence is CASSSSLAGGPWISSYEQYF. As DNA, the CDR3 is TGTGCCAGCAGCTCCTCTCTAGCGGGAGGGCCTTGGATTAGCTCCTACGAGCAGTACTTC.

The DNA for the CDR3 is TGTGCCACCAGTGATACCCGGACTAGCCAGAGTGAGCAGTTCTTC. This codes for CATSDTRTSQSEQFF. The chain has TRBV24-1 and TRBJ2-1; the match to TRBD2 covers 8 bases. CDR1 is KGHDR, CDR2 SFDVKD, per germline. J gave up 9 bases and V 3 bases, and 9 bases lay outside the gene matches. The CDR3 is 15 residues long.

The table lists this clonotype with a few counts. The rearrangement links TRBV29-1 to TRBJ2-2; 8 bases agree with TRBD1. The CDR3 spans 13 residues. CDR1 is SQVTM, CDR2 ANQGSEA, per germline. V was clipped by 6 bases and J by 7 bases; unmatched bases: 7. CDR3 DNA sequence: TGCAGCGTCGCTGGACAGGGTGACGGGGAGCTGTTTTTT. Translation: CSVAGQGDGELFF.

The V call is TRBV4-3, the J call TRBJ2-5, with D uncertain. From germline, CDR1 is LGHNA and CDR2 YSLEER. V was shortened by 0 bases and J by 5 bases, with 7 bases between the two germline ends. The CDR3 is 13 residues long. CDR3 in DNA: TGCGCCAGCAGCCAAGAATTAGTGGAGACCCAGTACTTC. Its translation: CASSQELVETQYF.

At least ten counts were recorded for this clonotype. This sequence joins TRBV20-1 and TRBJ2-2; D might be TRBD1 (6 bases). This CDR3 is 15 amino acids long. Germline V gene sequence: CDR1 DFQATT, CDR2 SNEGSKA (reference sequence). Deletions cut 6 bases from V and 3 bases from J, with 17 bases between. The CDR3 sequence: CSALDWTEYTGELFF. The DNA of the CDR3 is TGCAGTGCCTTAGATTGGACAGAGTACACCGGGGAGCTGTTTTTT.

V gene TRBV28 combines with J gene TRBJ1-1; D is unclear. V was shortened by 5 bases and J by 1 base, with 8 bases between the two germline ends. The CDR3 contains 13 residues. Germline V gives CDR1 MDHEN, CDR2 SYDVKM. The CDR3 nucleotides are TGTGCCAGCAGTGGTTACCAGAACACTGAAGCTTTCTTT. It encodes CASSGYQNTEAFF.

J is TRBJ2-2 and V is TRBV7-2, with no clear D. Germline CDR1 and CDR2: SGHTA and FQGNSA. With 3 bases removed from V and 1 base from J, the gap between germline ends came to 6 bases. This CDR3 has 14 amino acids. CDR3 bases: TGTGCCAGCAGCTTCTTCATGAACACCGGGGAGCTGTTTTTT. Residues: CASSFFMNTGELFF.

V and J are TRBV5-1 and TRBJ2-4; D is unclear. The V gene's germline CDR1 is SGHRS and CDR2 YFSETQ. The length of the CDR3 is 11 residues. Trimming left V 1 base short and J 12 bases short, with 8 bases between. Written as DNA, the CDR3 is TGCGCCAGCAGCTTGAGAGGACGTCAGTACTTC. As protein: CASSLRGRQYF.

The V call is TRBV30, the J call TRBJ2-1; D assignment may be TRBD1 or TRBD2 (5 bases each). Germline V gene lookup returns CDR1 GTSNPN and CDR2 SVGIG (reference sequence). The CDR3 runs 14 residues. V was pared by 3 bases and J by 6 bases, with 15 bases between. The CDR3 DNA sequence: TGTGCCTGGAGAACAGGATCGGGGATCAATGAGCAGTTCTTC. Translated: CAWRTGSGINEQFF.

CDR3 in DNA: TGTGCCAGCAGCCCTAGTCTAGCGGGGTCCTACAATGAGCAGTTCTTC. This gives the protein CASSPSLAGSYNEQFF. The chain employs TRBV7-7 and TRBJ2-1; 9 bases map to TRBD2. The V and J ends lost 5 bases and 1 base, in that order; junction bases with no gene match: 6. The germline gives CDR1 SSHAT, CDR2 FNYEAQ (reference sequence). The CDR3 contains 16 residues.

The chain is built from TRBV4-2 and TRBJ2-3; TRBD2 matches at 15 bases. The CDR3 is 22 residues long. In germline, CDR1 is LGHNA, CDR2 YNFKEQ. V was pared by 4 bases and J by 5 bases, with 22 bases of the junction left unmatched. CDR3 amino acids: CASSPQGAWTSGRVQGGDTQYF. The CDR3 region has the DNA TGTGCCAGCAGCCCTCAGGGGGCTTGGACTAGCGGGAGGGTTCAGGGAGGAGATACGCAGTATTTT.

This chain links TRBV4-1 with TRBJ2-1; D gene uncertain. Trimming shortened V by 2 bases and J by 1 base, and 9 bases separated the two germline ends. This CDR3 contains 15 residues. The germline V gene has CDR1 MGHRA and CDR2 YSYEKL. CDR3: CASSQRQISYNEQFF. The CDR3 coding sequence is TGCGCCAGCAGCCAAAGACAAATATCCTACAATGAGCAGTTCTTC.

This chain links TRBV6-6 with TRBJ2-1, with D tentatively TRBD2 (5 bases). The V gene lost 5 bases and the J gene lost 9 bases, with 14 bases spanning the gap. Per the germline V gene, CDR1 is MNHNY and CDR2 is SVGAGI (reference sequence). The CDR3 has 13 amino acids. As DNA, the CDR3 is TGTGCCAGCAGTCACCCGGGGATAGGTGAGCAGTTCTTC. Protein product: CASSHPGIGEQFF.

This clonotype is a singleton in its sample. This rearrangement joins TRBV12-3 or TRBV12-4 to TRBJ2-1; TRBD2 matches at 9 bases. The V and J ends lost 2 bases and 4 bases, in that order; junction bases with no gene match: 3. The CDR3 consists of 15 residues. The DNA of the CDR3 is TGTGCCAGCAGTTTAAAAGCGGGGGGTTACAATGAGCAGTTCTTC. Translating gives CASSLKAGGYNEQFF.

This clonotype appeared a few times. The chain combines TRBV6-5 with TRBJ1-5; D is uncertain. V was cut by 2 bases and J by 1 base, with 9 bases left in between. The germline CDR1 and CDR2 sequences are MNHEY and SVGAGI. CDR3 length equals 15 residues. The chain's CDR3 is CASSYDGGSNQPQHF. The CDR3 DNA is TGTGCCAGCAGTTACGACGGAGGCAGCAATCAGCCCCAGCATTTT.

This clonotype has at least ten counts. The chain is built from TRBV10-2 and TRBJ1-2; the D gene is possibly TRBD1 (5 bases). The ends were cut back, 4 bases at V and 4 bases at J, with 13 bases in the middle. The length of the CDR3 is 14 residues. The germline CDR1 and CDR2 sequences are WSHSY and SAAADI. The CDR3 is CASSVDGRGYGYTF. DNA of the CDR3: TGCGCCAGCAGTGTGGACGGAAGGGGCTATGGCTACACCTTC.

V is TRBV10-3 and J is TRBJ2-7; D might be TRBD1 or TRBD2, each matching 5 bases. Trimming took off 6 bases at V and 0 bases at J, with 12 bases between the two ends. From germline, CDR1 is ENHRY and CDR2 SYGVKD. The CDR3 contains 14 residues. The CDR3 DNA follows: TGTGCCATCAGGTCCGATGGGGGCTCCTACGAGCAGTACTTC. Its translation is CAIRSDGGSYEQYF.

This clonotype has only a few counts. The V and J genes are TRBV6-5 and TRBJ1-5; D may be TRBD1 (6 bases). Deletions cut 4 bases from V and 3 bases from J, with 10 bases between. The CDR3 consists of 14 residues. Germline V gene data show CDR1 as MNHEY and CDR2 as SVGAGI. This CDR3 is CASSSGQHNQPQHF. DNA of the CDR3: TGTGCCAGCAGTTCCGGACAGCACAATCAGCCCCAGCATTTT.

Of note for this clonotype: This clone may be a read error of a much larger clone one base away. The chain couples TRBV20-1 to TRBJ2-1; 11 bases line up with TRBD2. The CDR3 has 15 residues. Germline-derived CDR1 and CDR2 are DFQATT and SNEGSKA (reference sequence). V shed 3 bases and J 4 bases; nucleotides not matched to a gene: 5. CDR3 nucleotide sequence: TGCAGTGCTAGGACTAGCGGGGCCTTTTACAATGAGCAGTTCTTC. Protein product: CSARTSGAFYNEQFF.

The chain carries TRBV20-1 and TRBJ2-3, with 9 bases that match TRBD2. V was pared by 0 bases and J by 7 bases, with 8 bases of the junction left unmatched. The CDR3 totals 15 residues. The germline V gene has CDR1 DFQATT and CDR2 SNEGSKA (reference sequence). This CDR3 is CSARDSREGPHTQYF. For the CDR3, the DNA is TGCAGTGCTAGAGATTCGCGGGAGGGCCCCCATACGCAGTATTTT.

The table lists this clonotype with a few counts. This chain uses TRBV28 with TRBJ1-2; D is possibly TRBD1 (5 bases). In germline, CDR1 is MDHEN, CDR2 SYDVKM. V lost 7 bases, J lost 4 bases, and 13 bases lay in between. The CDR3 spans 13 residues. CDR3 loop: CASIRGQGYGYTF. The DNA of the CDR3 is TGTGCCAGCATAAGAGGGCAGGGCTATGGCTACACCTTC.

There are a few counts of this clonotype. V gene TRBV2 combines with J gene TRBJ2-7; 9 bases map to TRBD2. The CDR3 consists of 16 residues. CDR1 is SNHLY, CDR2 FYNNEI, per germline. The J segment lost 3 bases and the V segment lost 4 bases, leaving 10 bases of the junction unmatched. This chain's CDR3 is CASSVTSGTGGYEQYF. CDR3 in DNA: TGTGCCAGCAGTGTGACTAGCGGCACCGGGGGCTACGAGCAGTACTTC.

This clonotype was detected a few times. V and J are TRBV20-1 and TRBJ1-3, with TRBD1 matching 11 bases. The V gene's germline CDR1 is DFQATT and CDR2 SNEGSKA (reference sequence). Trimming took 1 base from V and 4 from J; bases not matched to a gene: 3. The CDR3 is made up of 15 amino acids. The CDR3 DNA reads TGCAGTGCTAGAGTTCGGACAGGGGGCGGAAACACCATATATTTT. Translation gives CSARVRTGGGNTIYF.

V gene TRBV29-1 combines with J gene TRBJ2-7; possible D gene TRBD2, 5 bases. The length of the CDR3 is 12 residues. In germline, CDR1 is SQVTM, CDR2 ANQGSEA. V dropped 5 bases and J dropped 3 bases, with 11 bases sitting between them. CDR3 sequence reads: CSVILGGYEQYF. DNA of the CDR3: TGCAGCGTTATACTCGGAGGCTACGAGCAGTACTTC.

The sample holds many counts of this clonotype. The rearrangement uses TRBV7-2 and TRBJ2-5, with D possibly being TRBD1 (5 bases). V shed 8 bases and J shed 5 bases, with 15 bases lying between them. The CDR3 extends over 13 amino acids. Germline lookup yields CDR1 SGHTA and CDR2 FQGNSA. CDR3 sequence reads: CASQGANEETQYF. In DNA form, the CDR3 reads TGTGCCAGCCAAGGGGCTAACGAGGAGACCCAGTACTTC.